These T cell receptor beta chains were read from a single sample in a study of blood T cell repertoires in COVID-19. This table comes from immunoSEQ multiplex PCR, and its TCRdb copy is limited to in-frame clones, with some not included. This sample has around 250,000 clones, with 70% to 90% found just once. The sample taken for sequencing was PBMCs or T cells enriched from blood (not recorded which). The receptors were sampled from a woman aged 50 to 65 who had been exposed to COVID-19. CDR3s leave out the opening cysteine and the closing phenylalanine or tryptophan. D genes are given only for firm matches.

NA	TRBV4-3	TRBJ1-2	ASSQDRRHAAYT
NA	TRBV11-2	TRBJ2-7	ASSLDPGVYEQY
TRBD2	TRBV5-6	TRBJ2-7	ASSGGGAGWY
TRBD2	TRBV3-1/TRBV3-2	TRBJ2-1	ASSRTSGGAGF
NA	TRBV4-3	TRBJ1-1	ASSRDLPGVTEAF
NA	TRBV7-3	TRBJ1-1	ASSFHDNRQLNTEAF
NA	TRBV5-1	TRBJ1-1	ASSLGSGPTEAF
NA	TRBV19	TRBJ1-1	ASSLGLEAF
NA	TRBV2	TRBJ2-7	ASSEGLDRWLDEQY
TRBD1	TRBV5-5	TRBJ1-2	ASSLGGTGGVYGYT
TRBD2	TRBV7-2	TRBJ2-1	ASSLSGGFSYEQF
NA	TRBV5-6	TRBJ1-4	ASSLGTASNEKLF
TRBD1	TRBV9	TRBJ1-6	ASSVEGGTGKSPLH
NA	TRBV11-2	TRBJ2-7	ASSSSLYEQY